The clone carrying this T cell receptor (beta chain) occurred a few times. Measured with immunoSEQ multiplex PCR; TCRdb has only the in-frame clones, and not every one. The sample includes roughly 25,000 clones, around 40% of them seen just once. The sample is drawn from a study of graft-versus-host responses after intestinal transplantation. For the study at large: The whole recipient group had anti-thymocyte globulin induction followed by tacrolimus and steroids for approximately three years. Study results and caveats: Investigators detected GvH clones in recipient marrow, with some emerging earlier in ileum or blood.

This CDR3 contains 14 residues. The germline gives CDR1 MNHNY, CDR2 SVGAGI (reference sequence). V lost 2 bases to trimming and J lost 3 bases, with 8 bases between them. V gene TRBV6-6 combines with J gene TRBJ1-5, with D perhaps matching TRBD1 (5 bases). The sequence was obtained from a human patient who received an intestinal transplant. The starting material was alloreactive CD4+ T cells from a mixed lymphocyte reaction culture, obtained before intestinal transplant. Subset given: CFSE-low proliferating T cells sorted from roughly 6-day pre-transplant mixed lymphocyte reaction (GvH or HvG direction). The CDR3 DNA is TGTGCCAGCAGTTACCAGGGATTCAATCAGCCCCAGCATTTT. Translation: CASSYQGFNQPQHF.